This TCR beta chain came from a study of T cell responses to AZD1222 COVID-19 vaccine (dated by TCRdb to about 2021). Looking at the study overall: AZD1222 recipients with second doses at about 4 weeks or about 12 weeks were pooled, because spike-specific TCR depth and breadth did not differ between schedules. TCR sequencing covered about 230 trial participants: 200 to 220 given two doses of AZD1222 and around 26 given two doses of MenACWY control vaccine. Trial participants were enrolled into age subgroups of 18-55, 56-69 and 70-plus years, which contained roughly 150, 30 and 60 TCR-sequenced participants, respectively. The study at large found these results: Conclusions about previously exposed vaccinees are limited because only six or seven AZD1222 recipients were SARS-CoV-2 seropositive at baseline. After two AZD1222 doses, both the breadth and the depth of spike-specific TCRs were significantly higher than at day 0 and than in MenACWY recipients. In the small 56-69-year group, the increase in depth fell short of significance, most likely because of low power. No day 14 peak-response samples were available, so repertoires were characterized only after the peak T cell response. Reportedly, almost half of the unique spike-specific TCRs recognized epitopes lying outside the regions that are mutated in the B.1.351 and B.1.1.7 variants. The vaccine-associated CD4 TCRs covered the entire spike protein, and the dominant responses fell in regions 160-218 and 743-854. Most participants were white British and females outnumbered males, and the authors suggested that clonal diversity may have been underestimated.

The cysteine opens and the phenylalanine closes a CDR3 of 15 amino acids. CDR3 DNA only is kept here, 45 bases in frame from base 1. The germline V gene provides CDR1 SQVTM and CDR2 ANQGSEA. The junction shows trimming of 3 bases on V and 10 bases on J, plus 24 bases between the germline ends. The CDR3 regions of human TCRbeta chains were subjected to immunosequencing. In the authors' own workflow: TCRs in the repertoires were matched against a reference library of SARS-CoV-2-specific TCRs that had been generated with the MIRA antigen-specificity platform. Breadth was defined as the fraction of unique TCRs that were SARS-CoV-2-associated. Depth was defined as the fraction of total T cells that were SARS-CoV-2-associated. Using the MIRA data, every spike-specific TCR was mapped to the spike region that the TCR reacted to and assigned to either a CD4 or a CD8 class. Log10-transformed breadth and depth values were compared by one-way ANOVA with Sidak's multiple comparisons tests. Drawn from immuneACCESS, this table holds only the in-frame rearrangements with V and J called that TCRdb kept. Clones are partly lost; checked studies trace under half to an unresolved V gene and leave the rest unexplained. V and J calls and clone size are those listed in that table; D and trimming were worked out from the DNA. The table for this sample lists approximately 110,000 clones; approximately 84% of them were counted only once. The ten largest account for approximately 10% of the sample.

To note about this clone: Its binding antigen is unknown. It has no much larger one-base neighbor in the sample; base qualities were not kept.

This specimen's time point label, interpreted: baseline before first vaccination. Samples from vaccinated people were obtained from the UK trials COV001 and COV002, which included a single-blind randomized controlled phase 2/3 trial of AZD1222 (ChAdOx1 nCoV-19) in healthy adults. Trial participant PBMC samples were collected at day 0 and day 28 after the second dose for TCRbeta chain sequencing. The sequence links TRBV29-1 to TRBJ1-1; TRBD1 could be the D gene, as 5 bases match. The sequence derives from an adult in good health. The source was peripheral blood, collected on day 0 of AZD1222 vaccination. The CDR3 is CSVELGGWGRRGAFF. The DNA sequence reads TGCAGCGTTGAGTTGGGAGGGTGGGGCCGGAGGGGAGCTTTCTTT.